A single T cell receptor beta chain is shown here with its context. Germline lookup yields CDR1 MDHEN and CDR2 SYDVKM. The CDR3 consists of 12 residues. Trimming took 5 bases from V and 0 from J, leaving 4 bases between them. The data are from a study of blood T cell repertoires in COVID-19. The data were produced by immunoSEQ multiplex PCR, yet TCRdb's version contains in-frame clones alone and is incomplete. The table records 140,000 or so clones, roughly 87% of them present only once. The chain has TRBV28 and TRBJ1-1; no clear D gene. The clonotype comes from a man aged 65 to 85 with acute or convalescent COVID-19. The sequencing sample was made of peripheral blood. CDR3 nucleotides: TGTGCCAGCAGTGTTATGAACACTGAAGCTTTCTTT. Translating it yields CASSVMNTEAFF.